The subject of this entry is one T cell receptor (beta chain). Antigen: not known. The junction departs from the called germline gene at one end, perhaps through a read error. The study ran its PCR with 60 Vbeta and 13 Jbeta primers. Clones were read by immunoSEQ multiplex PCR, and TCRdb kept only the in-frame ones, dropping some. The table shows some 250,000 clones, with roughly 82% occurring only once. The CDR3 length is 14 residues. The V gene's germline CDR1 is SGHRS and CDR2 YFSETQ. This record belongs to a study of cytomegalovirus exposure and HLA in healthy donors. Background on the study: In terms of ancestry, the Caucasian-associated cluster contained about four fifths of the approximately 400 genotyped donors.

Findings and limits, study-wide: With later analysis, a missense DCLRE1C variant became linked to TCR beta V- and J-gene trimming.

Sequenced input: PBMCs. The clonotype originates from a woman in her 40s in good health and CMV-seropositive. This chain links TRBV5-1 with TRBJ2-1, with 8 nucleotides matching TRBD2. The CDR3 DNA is TGCGCCAGCGGCTTGGGTAGCGGGAAGGTTGAGCAGTTCTTC. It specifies CASGLGSGKVEQFF.